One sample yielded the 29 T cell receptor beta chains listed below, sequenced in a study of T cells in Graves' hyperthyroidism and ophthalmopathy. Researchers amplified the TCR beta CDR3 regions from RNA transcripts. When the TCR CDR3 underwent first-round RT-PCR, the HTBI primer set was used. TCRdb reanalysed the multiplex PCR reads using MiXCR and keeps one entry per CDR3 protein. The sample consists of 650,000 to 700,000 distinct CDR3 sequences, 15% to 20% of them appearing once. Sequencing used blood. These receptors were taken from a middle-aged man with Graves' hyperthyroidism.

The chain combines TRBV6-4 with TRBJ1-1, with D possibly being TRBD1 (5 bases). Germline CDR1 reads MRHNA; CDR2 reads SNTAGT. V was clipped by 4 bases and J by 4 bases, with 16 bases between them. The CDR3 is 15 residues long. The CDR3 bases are TGTGCCAGCAGTGGATTTGACAGCACATCCACTGAAGCTTTCTTT. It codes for CASSGFDSTSTEAFF.

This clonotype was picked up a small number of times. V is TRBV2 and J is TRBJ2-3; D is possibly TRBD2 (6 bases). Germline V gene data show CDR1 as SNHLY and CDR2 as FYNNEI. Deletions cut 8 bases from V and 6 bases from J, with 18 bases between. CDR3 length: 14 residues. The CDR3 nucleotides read TGTGCCAGCCGGGACTTGGAGGGCGTGGATACGCAGTATTTT. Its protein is CASRDLEGVDTQYF.

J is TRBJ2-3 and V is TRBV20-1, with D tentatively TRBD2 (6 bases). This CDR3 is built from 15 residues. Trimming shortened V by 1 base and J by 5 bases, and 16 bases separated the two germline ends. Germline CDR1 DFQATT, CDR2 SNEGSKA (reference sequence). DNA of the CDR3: TGCAGTGCTAGAGTTCGGGGGAGCGGAATAGATACGCAGTATTTT. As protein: CSARVRGSGIDTQYF.

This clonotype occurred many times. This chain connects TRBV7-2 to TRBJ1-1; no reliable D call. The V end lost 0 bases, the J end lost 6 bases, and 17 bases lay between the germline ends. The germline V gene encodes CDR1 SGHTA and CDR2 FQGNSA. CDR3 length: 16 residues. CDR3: CASSLARSAGAAEAFF. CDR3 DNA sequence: TGTGCCAGCAGCTTAGCGAGAAGCGCCGGAGCGGCTGAAGCTTTCTTT.

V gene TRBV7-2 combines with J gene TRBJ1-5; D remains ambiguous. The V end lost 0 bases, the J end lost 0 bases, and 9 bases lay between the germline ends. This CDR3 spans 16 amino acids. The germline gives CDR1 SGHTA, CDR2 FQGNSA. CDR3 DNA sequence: TGTGCCAGCAGCTTAGCCAGGATGGGTAGCAATCAGCCCCAGCATTTT. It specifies CASSLARMGSNQPQHF.

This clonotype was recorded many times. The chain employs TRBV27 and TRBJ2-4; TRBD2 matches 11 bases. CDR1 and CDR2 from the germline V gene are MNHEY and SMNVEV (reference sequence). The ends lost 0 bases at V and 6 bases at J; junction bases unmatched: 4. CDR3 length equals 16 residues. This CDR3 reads CASSLSSTSGRNIQYF. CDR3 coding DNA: TGTGCCAGCAGTTTATCGTCCACTAGCGGGAGAAACATTCAGTACTTC.

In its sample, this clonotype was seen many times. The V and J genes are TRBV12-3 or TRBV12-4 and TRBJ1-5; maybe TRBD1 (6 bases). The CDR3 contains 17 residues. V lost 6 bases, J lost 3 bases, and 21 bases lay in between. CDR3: CASSWAPQGMDNQPQHF. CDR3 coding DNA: TGTGCCAGCAGCTGGGCCCCCCAGGGGATGGACAATCAGCCCCAGCATTTT.

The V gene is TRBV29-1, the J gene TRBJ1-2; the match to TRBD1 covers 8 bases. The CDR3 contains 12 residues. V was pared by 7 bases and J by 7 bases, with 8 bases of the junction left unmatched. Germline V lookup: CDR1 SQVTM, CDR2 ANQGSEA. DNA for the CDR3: TGCAGCGCTGCGGGACAGGATGGTGGCTACACCTTC. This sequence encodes CSAAGQDGGYTF.

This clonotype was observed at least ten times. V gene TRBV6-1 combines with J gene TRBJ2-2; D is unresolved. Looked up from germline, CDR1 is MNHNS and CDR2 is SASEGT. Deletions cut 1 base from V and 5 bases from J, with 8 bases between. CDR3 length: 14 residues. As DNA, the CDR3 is TGTGCCAGCAGTGAAGGACTCCTAACCGGGGAGCTGTTTTTT. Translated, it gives CASSEGLLTGELFF.

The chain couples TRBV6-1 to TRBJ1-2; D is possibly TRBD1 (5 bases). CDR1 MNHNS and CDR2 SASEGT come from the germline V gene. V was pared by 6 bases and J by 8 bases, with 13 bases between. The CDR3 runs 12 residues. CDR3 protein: CASSSGTVGYTF. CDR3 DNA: TGTGCCAGCAGCTCTGGGACGGTCGGCTACACCTTC.

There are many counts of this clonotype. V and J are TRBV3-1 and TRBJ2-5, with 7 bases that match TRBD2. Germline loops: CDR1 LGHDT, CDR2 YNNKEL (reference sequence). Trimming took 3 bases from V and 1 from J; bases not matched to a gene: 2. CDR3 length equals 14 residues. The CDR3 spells CASSQSSGQETQYF. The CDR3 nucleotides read TGTGCCAGCAGCCAGTCTAGCGGCCAAGAGACCCAGTACTTC.

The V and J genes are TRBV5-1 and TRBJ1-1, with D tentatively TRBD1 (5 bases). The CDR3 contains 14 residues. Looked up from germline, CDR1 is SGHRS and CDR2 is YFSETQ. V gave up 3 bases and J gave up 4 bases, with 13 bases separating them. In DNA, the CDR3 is TGCGCCAGCAGCTACCCGGGGCCCGGCACTGAAGCTTTCTTT. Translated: CASSYPGPGTEAFF.

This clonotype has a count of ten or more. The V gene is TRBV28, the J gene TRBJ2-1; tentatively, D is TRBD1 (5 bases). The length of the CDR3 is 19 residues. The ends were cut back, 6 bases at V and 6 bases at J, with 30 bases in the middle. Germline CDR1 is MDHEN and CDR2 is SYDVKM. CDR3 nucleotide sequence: TGTGCCAGCAGCTACCCGGGCAGGGTAGGAAGAGCTCAGGTCAATGAGCAGTTCTTC. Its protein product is CASSYPGRVGRAQVNEQFF.

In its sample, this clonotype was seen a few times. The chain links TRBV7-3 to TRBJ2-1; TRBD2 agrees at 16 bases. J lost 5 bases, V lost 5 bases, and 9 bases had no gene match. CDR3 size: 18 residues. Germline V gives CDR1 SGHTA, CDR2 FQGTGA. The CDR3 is CASSPGLAGGGFDNEQFF. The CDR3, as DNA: TGTGCCAGCAGCCCGGGACTAGCGGGAGGGGGGTTCGACAATGAGCAGTTCTTC. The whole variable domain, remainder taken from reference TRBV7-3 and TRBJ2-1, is GAGVSQTPSNKVTEKGKYVELRCDPISGHTALYWYRQSLGQGPEFLIYFQGTGAADDSGLPNDRFFAVRPEGSVSTLKIQRTERGDSAVYLCASSPGLAGGGFDNEQFFGPGTRLTVL.

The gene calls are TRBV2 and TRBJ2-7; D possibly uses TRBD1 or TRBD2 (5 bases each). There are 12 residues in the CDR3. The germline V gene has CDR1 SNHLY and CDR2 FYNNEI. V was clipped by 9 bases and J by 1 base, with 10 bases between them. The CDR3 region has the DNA TGTGCCAGTGGCAGGGAGTCCTACGAGCAGTACTTC. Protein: CASGRESYEQYF.

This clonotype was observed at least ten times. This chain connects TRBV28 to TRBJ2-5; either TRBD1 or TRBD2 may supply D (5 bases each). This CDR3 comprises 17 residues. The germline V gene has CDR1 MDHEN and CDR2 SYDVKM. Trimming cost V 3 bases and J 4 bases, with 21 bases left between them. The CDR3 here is CASSLSGTLYGRETQYF. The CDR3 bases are TGTGCCAGCAGTTTGTCCGGGACGTTATATGGAAGAGAGACCCAGTACTTC.

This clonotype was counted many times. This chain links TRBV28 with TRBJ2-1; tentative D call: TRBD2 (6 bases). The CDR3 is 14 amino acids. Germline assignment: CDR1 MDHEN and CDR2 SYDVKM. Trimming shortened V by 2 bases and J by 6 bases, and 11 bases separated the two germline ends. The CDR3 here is CASSLDGRGNEQFF. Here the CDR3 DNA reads TGTGCCAGCAGTTTAGACGGGAGAGGCAATGAGCAGTTCTTC.

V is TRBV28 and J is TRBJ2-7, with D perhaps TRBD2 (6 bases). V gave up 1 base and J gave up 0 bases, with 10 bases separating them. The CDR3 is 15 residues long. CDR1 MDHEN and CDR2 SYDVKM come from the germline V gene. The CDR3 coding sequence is TGTGCCAGCAGTTTATACGACGGGAGCTCCTACGAGCAGTACTTC. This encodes CASSLYDGSSYEQYF.

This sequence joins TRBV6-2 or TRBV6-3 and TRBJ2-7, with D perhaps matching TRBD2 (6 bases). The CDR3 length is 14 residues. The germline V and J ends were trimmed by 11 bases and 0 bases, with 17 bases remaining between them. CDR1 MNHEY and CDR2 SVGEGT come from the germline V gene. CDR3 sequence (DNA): TGTGCCGCTGGGGGGTCTGTAAGCTCCTACGAGCAGTACTTC. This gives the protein CAAGGSVSSYEQYF.

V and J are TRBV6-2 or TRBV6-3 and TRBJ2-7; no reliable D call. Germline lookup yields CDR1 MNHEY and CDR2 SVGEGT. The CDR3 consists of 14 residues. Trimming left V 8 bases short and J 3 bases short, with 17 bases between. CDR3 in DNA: TGTGCCAGCGGCCGACTGGAAGCTCGCTACGAGCAGTACTTC. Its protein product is CASGRLEARYEQYF.

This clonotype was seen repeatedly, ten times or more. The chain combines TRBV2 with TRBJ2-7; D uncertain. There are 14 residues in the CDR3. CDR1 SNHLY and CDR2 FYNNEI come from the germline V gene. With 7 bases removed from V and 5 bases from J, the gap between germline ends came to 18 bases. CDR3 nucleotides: TGTGCCAGCAACCCCGGTGGTAGCTTCCACGAGCAGTACTTC. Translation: CASNPGGSFHEQYF.

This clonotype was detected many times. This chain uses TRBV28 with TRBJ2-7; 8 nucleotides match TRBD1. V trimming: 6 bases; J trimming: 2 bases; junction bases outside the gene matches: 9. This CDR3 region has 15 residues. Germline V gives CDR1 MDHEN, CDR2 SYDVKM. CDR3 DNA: TGTGCCAGCAGATCCGACAGGGGATCTGCCTACGAGCAGTACTTC. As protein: CASRSDRGSAYEQYF.

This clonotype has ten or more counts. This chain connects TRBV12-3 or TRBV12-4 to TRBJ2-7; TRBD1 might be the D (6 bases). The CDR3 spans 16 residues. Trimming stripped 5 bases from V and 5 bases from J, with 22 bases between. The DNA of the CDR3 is TGTGCCAGCAGTAGACCCGGGACACCCCGGGGCGACGAGCAGTACTTC. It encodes CASSRPGTPRGDEQYF.

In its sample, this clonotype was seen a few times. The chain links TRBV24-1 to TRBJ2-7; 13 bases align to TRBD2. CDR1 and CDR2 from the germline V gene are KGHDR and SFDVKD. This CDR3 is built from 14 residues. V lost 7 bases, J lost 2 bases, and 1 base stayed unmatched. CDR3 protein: CATSGTSGTYEQYF. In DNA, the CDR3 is TGTGCCACCAGCGGGACTAGCGGGACCTACGAGCAGTACTTC.

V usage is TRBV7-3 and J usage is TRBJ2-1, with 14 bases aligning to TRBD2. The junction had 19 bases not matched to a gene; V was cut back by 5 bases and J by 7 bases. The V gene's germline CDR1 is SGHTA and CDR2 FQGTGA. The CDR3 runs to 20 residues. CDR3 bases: TGTGCCAGCAGCGCCACCGGGACTAGCGGGAGTGATGACATACAGAATGAGCAGTTCTTC. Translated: CASSATGTSGSDDIQNEQFF.

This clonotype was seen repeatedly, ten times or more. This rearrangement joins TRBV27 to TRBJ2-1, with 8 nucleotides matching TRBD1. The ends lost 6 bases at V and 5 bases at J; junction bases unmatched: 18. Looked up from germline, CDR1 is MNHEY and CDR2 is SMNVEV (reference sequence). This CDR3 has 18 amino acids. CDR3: CASSLDRVWTLGHNEQFF. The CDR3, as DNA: TGTGCCAGCAGCCTGGACAGGGTTTGGACTTTGGGTCACAATGAGCAGTTCTTC.

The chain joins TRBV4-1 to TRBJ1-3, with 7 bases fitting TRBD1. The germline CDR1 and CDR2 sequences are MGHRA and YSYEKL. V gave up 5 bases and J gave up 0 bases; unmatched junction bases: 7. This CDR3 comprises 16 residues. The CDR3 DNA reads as TGCGCCAGCAGCTCCATGGCAGGGGGCTCTGGAAACACCATATATTTT. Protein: CASSSMAGGSGNTIYF.

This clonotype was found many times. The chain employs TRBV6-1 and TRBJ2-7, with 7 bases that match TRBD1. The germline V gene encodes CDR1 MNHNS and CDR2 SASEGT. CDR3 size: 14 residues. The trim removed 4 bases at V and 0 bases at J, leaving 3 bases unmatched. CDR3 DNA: TGTGCCAGCAGTGTACAGGGGAGCTCCTACGAGCAGTACTTC. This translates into CASSVQGSSYEQYF.

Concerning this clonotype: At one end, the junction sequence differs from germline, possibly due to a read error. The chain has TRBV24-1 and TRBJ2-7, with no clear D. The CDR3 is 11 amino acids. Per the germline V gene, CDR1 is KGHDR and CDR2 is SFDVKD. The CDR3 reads CATSDSCEQYF. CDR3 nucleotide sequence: TGTGCCACCAGTGACTCCTGCGAGCAGTACTTC.